This T cell receptor (beta chain) was obtained from a study of CD8+ T cells in alopecia areata (dated by TCRdb to 2016 to 2019). At the level of the whole study: Treated patients were enrolled in an open-label pilot trial of oral tofacitinib, 5 to 10 mg twice daily, for moderate-to-severe alopecia areata. Patients received tofacitinib for 6 to 18 months and were then followed off drug for 6 months to check for delayed response and recurrence. In treated patients, disease severity was measured using the SALT score, which gives the percentage of scalp surface area affected. High-throughput TCRbeta sequencing was used to examine T cell clonal expansion in alopecia areata in both the C3H/HeJ mouse model and human patients. Human TCRbeta sequencing covered scalp tissue and sorted CD4+ and CD8+ peripheral blood T cells from patchy and totalis/universalis alopecia areata patients and healthy controls. Biopsies were taken from tofacitinib-treated patients at baseline and again at 4 and 24 weeks into treatment, and several of those patients also had a later scalp biopsy. Scalp clonality was compared across normal scalp (n=4), patchy alopecia areata scalp (n=8), and alopecia totalis/universalis scalp (n=8). The RNA source kit depended on sample type: the PAXgene miRNA kit for fixed scalp, the miRNeasy kit for PBMCs, and the RNeasy kit for mouse skin. TCRbeta CDR3 regions were amplified by immunoSEQ multiplex PCR with 35 Vbeta forward and 13 Jbeta reverse primers.

CDR1 GTSNPN and CDR2 SVGIG were looked up in the germline V gene (reference sequence). V loses 4 bases, J loses 4 bases, and the germline ends lie 14 bases apart. The CDR3 measures 14 amino acids from cysteine to phenylalanine. The CDR3 DNA has 42 bases and is translated from base 1. Note on this clone: Which antigen it targets is not known. It has no much larger one-base neighbor in the sample; base qualities were not kept.

The time point tag for this specimen amounts to: around 29 days on oral tofacitinib. Reading the label with the study, this specimen's treatment or condition is: oral pan-JAK inhibitor, 5-10 mg twice daily. Peripheral blood and lesional scalp punch biopsies were obtained from patients with alopecia areata. PBMCs were isolated by density centrifugation and stained for CD3, CD4 and CD8, and CD4+ and CD8+ T cells were sorted on a FACSAria. Receptors were amplified or captured by the immunoSEQ multiplex PCR assay. For TCR sequencing, RNA was extracted from every sample and reverse transcribed into cDNA to serve as template. SuperScript III was used to make first-strand cDNA, primed with a 2:1 mix of oligo-dT and random hexamers. A synthetic immune receptor repertoire was used to assess amplification bias, and residual bias was removed computationally. In the authors' own workflow: After raw reads were preprocessed to remove errors, the CDR3 was defined following IMGT conventions as running from the conserved cysteine to phenylalanine. Clonality was calculated as 1 minus Shannon entropy normalized by log2 of the number of productive unique TCRs. Scalp TCRbeta sequences were cross-referenced with sorted blood CD4 and CD8 repertoires so that the CD4 or CD8 identity of scalp clones could be inferred. Here the immuneACCESS table is served through TCRdb, limited to in-frame sequences with V and J called. Missing clones are a known gap in these copies; in checked studies unresolved V genes cover under half, and the rest lacks a known reason. Clonal size and the V and J genes are those of that table, whereas D and trimming came from the DNA. The table for this sample lists 100,000 to 150,000 clones; 61% of them were counted only once. Around 5.7% of the sample rests with the top ten.

Summary of the overall study and its limitations: Unlike mouse skin, which is dominated by gammadelta T cells, normal human skin has resident alphabeta T cells that are also sequenced, and this complicates analysis of the scalp TCR repertoire. Compared with normal scalp, lesional scalp, particularly in alopecia totalis/universalis, had higher clonality and more expanded CD8+ clones, which suggests antigenic drive. During tofacitinib treatment, many expanded lesional clones remained in scalp and blood, and this persistence may partly explain relapse after treatment is stopped. Because the treated cohort was small and included a single nonresponder, larger studies are needed to assess links between baseline CD8+ expansion and response. With tofacitinib, both scalp clonality and the number of expanded CD8+ clones among the top 100 scalp clones went down significantly. Shared TCR sequences between patients were less evident than in mice, which may be partly attributable to HLA diversity in the patient population.

The source of this sequence is a human donor with alopecia areata. The source was CD4+ T cells sorted from blood, collected at week 4, from a patient treated with tofacitinib. Rearrangement joined TRBV30 to TRBJ2-1; the D gene identity is not certain. DNA sequence: TGTGCCTGGACCGACGGGTCAGATTACAATGAGCAGTTCTTC. This is translated as CAWTDGSDYNEQFF.